The clone carrying this T cell receptor beta chain was seen repeatedly, ten times or more. Its antigen remains unknown. V lost 4 bases, J lost 5 bases, and 11 bases lay in between. This CDR3 comprises 13 residues. Germline V gives CDR1 SGHVS, CDR2 FQNEAQ. Breast cancer patients provided tissue from their axillary draining lymph nodes. These data belong to a study of breast tumors, draining lymph nodes, adjacent tissues. Study-level points and caveats: The lymph node origin of tumor T cells was framed as consistent with a hypothesis, not demonstrated. Tumor TCR diversity was below lymph nodes but above nontumor tissue.

TCRdb re-called the multiplex PCR reads with MiXCR, one entry per CDR3 protein. Among approximately 90,000 distinct CDR3 sequences listed, approximately 30% were seen once. The sequenced material came from axillary lymph node tissue. This TCR came from a female donor with breast cancer. Some clones in this sample may be carry-over from other donors' samples. This chain joins TRBV7-8 and TRBJ2-5, with D possibly matching TRBD2 (6 bases). The CDR3 sequence is CASSWDLAETQYF. DNA for the CDR3: TGTGCCAGCAGCTGGGATCTAGCGGAGACCCAGTACTTC. The entire variable domain, with the rest obtained from reference TRBV7-8 and TRBJ2-5, is as follows: GAGVSQSPRYKVAKRGQDVALRCDPISGHVSLFWYQQALGQGPEFLTYFQNEAQLDKSGLPSDRFFAERPEGSVSTLKIQRTQQEDSAVYLCASSWDLAETQYFGPGTRLLVL.